One sample yielded the 3 T cell receptor beta chains listed below, sequenced in a study of Ad26.COV2.S vaccination and SARS-CoV-2 variants. TCRdb's table, derived via immunoSEQ multiplex PCR, lists solely in-frame clones and lacks some. Of 300,000 to 350,000 clones listed, around 89% are singletons. Treatment of the sample: 19 received Ad26.COV2.S at low or high dose, single or two shots; about 5 received placebo; per-sample allocation not given. Sampling was performed 63 days after the first vaccine or placebo injection. Sequenced here: peripheral blood, sampled in a trial of Ad26.COV2.S vaccine versus placebo. The receptors were sampled from a person between 18 and 65 years old who received the Ad26.COV2.S COVID-19 vaccine or a placebo.

The CDR3 region has the DNA TGTGCCACCAGCAGAGAGCTCGACAGTGAGCAGTACTTC. It codes for CATSRELDSEQYF. The chain has TRBV15 and TRBJ2-7, with D possibly matching TRBD1 (5 bases). This CDR3 region has 13 residues. Per germline, CDR1 LNHNV and CDR2 YYDKDF (reference sequence). Deletions cut 0 bases from V and 7 bases from J, with 10 bases between.

The genes are TRBV6-4 and TRBJ2-1; the D call may be TRBD1 or TRBD2 (6 bases each). CDR3 length: 15 amino acids. V shed 0 bases and J shed 9 bases, with 15 bases lying between them. Germline-derived CDR1 and CDR2 are MRHNA and SNTAGT. The CDR3 nucleotides read TGTGCCAGCAGTGACTCGGGGGTCAAGGGGGGTGAGCAGTTCTTC. Translation: CASSDSGVKGGEQFF.

The chain recombines TRBV11-2 with TRBJ1-1, with D possibly matching TRBD1 (6 bases). The CDR3 is 16 amino acids. CDR1 SGHAT and CDR2 FQNNGV come from the germline V gene. V lost 5 bases and J lost 1, with 17 bases in between. In DNA form, the CDR3 reads TGTGCCAGCAGCCGAACCGCCAGGGGTTGGAACACTGAAGCTTTCTTT. It is translated as CASSRTARGWNTEAFF.